The entry below gives a single T cell receptor beta chain sequence along with its context. The sample comes from a study of OX40 agonist ivuxolimab in advanced cancers. Background on the study: One patient with hepatocellular carcinoma and two with cutaneous melanoma, three in all, had partial responses.

V lost 5 bases to trimming and J lost 3 bases, with 8 bases between them. Germline V CDR1 and CDR2: WSHSY, SAAADI. The CDR3 spans 13 residues. Sequencing was performed with immunoSEQ multiplex PCR; in TCRdb, only in-frame clones are kept and a portion is missing. The data contain tens of thousands of clones, 75% to 85% of them seen just once; the ten biggest clones take up nearly 0.7%. The source of this sequence is an adult with an advanced solid tumor such as melanoma, head and neck, liver or kidney cancer. The J gene is TRBJ1-5, the V gene TRBV10-2; D possibly corresponds to TRBD1 (5 bases). The sample consisted of CD4+ or CD8+ T cells sorted from blood, taken in a trial of the OX40 agonist ivuxolimab. The CDR3 region has the DNA TGCGCCAGCAGTACAGGAGTCAATCAGCCCCAGCATTTT. Amino acid sequence: CASSTGVNQPQHF.